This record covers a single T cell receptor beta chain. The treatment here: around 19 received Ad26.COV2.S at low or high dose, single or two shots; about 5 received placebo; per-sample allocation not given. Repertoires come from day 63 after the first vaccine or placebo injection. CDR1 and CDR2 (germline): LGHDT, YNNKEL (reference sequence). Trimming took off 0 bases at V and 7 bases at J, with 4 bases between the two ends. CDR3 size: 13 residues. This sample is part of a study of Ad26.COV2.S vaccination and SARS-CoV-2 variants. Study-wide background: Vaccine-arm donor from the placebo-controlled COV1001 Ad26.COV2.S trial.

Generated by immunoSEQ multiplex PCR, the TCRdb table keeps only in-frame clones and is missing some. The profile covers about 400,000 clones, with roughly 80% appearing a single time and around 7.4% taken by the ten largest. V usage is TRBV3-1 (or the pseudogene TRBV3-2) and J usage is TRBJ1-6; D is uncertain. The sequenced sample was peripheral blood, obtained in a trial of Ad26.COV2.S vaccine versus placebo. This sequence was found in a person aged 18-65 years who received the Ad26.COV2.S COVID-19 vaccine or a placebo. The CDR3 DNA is TGTGCCAGCAGCCAAGAGTTGAATTCACCCCTCCACTTT. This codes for CASSQELNSPLHF.